This TCR beta chain stems from a study of blood T cell repertoires in COVID-19 (dated by TCRdb to about 2020). Regarding the study in general: Collaborator samples came from the United States, Italy and Spain and covered acute and convalescent phases of COVID-19. The prospective study material was composed of cDNA or gDNA derived from T cells, B-cell-depleted T cells, or PBMCs. Subjects who had been exposed to COVID-19, were actively infected with it, or had recovered from it provided the deeply sampled blood TCRbeta repertoires that made up the dataset. The repertoires were made available in a free public database intended to serve as a resource for research on the immune response to SARS-CoV-2. The samples were drawn from two sources: the first 160 participants of the ongoing ImmuneRACE study, and 1,000 to 1,500 subjects contributed by 6 global collaborators. Sample metadata almost always included a de-identified subject ID, COVID-19 status, age in years and sex. Where available, HLA class I and class II types were taken from metadata supplied by the sample provider and were not determined by assay-based typing. Findings and caveats that apply to the study as a whole: How much clinical and demographic metadata was included differed by source and by participant, and the metadata was provided uncurated.

The immunoSEQ Assay, a bias-controlled multiplex PCR, was used to amplify TCRbeta CDR3 regions from genomic DNA. The original methods were these. The number of nucleated cells in each sample was estimated by amplification of reference gene primers within the assay. To quantify the absolute abundance of each unique TCRbeta CDR3 rearrangement, sequence reads were collapsed and filtered. For each sample, productive Simpson clonality was calculated by taking the square root of Simpson's diversity index across productive rearrangements. What TCRdb holds here is the immuneACCESS table cut down to in-frame rearrangements. Part of the clones is not present; checked against another copy, under half of the missing clones reflect an unresolved V gene, and the others are unexplained. Clonal size and the V and J genes are those of that table, whereas D and trimming came from the DNA. The sample table records fewer than 100,000 clones; approximately 86% of these occur just once. The ten top clones hold approximately 7.2% of the sample.

V and J lose 0 bases and 1 base, and a span of 8 bases separates them. Looking up the germline V gene yields CDR1 SGHRS and CDR2 YFSETQ. The CDR3, from cysteine to phenylalanine, totals 15 residues. Only the CDR3 DNA is retained, 45 bases long and in frame from the first base. Concerning this clone itself: Its antigen remains undetermined. Qualities for individual bases were not recorded, and no much larger clone is one base off.

Whole blood was collected in K2EDTA tubes by collaborating institutions according to the institutions' own protocols. For TCRbeta analysis, collaborator samples were shipped as frozen whole blood, as isolated PBMCs, or as DNA extracted from either sample type. Here the chain combines TRBV5-1 and TRBJ2-1, with a tentative D gene TRBD2 over 6 matching bases. This TCR derives from a man aged 55 to 70 with acute or convalescent COVID-19. The sequencing sample was made of peripheral blood. The nucleotide sequence is TGCGCCAGCAGCTTGGCGGGAGCGTCCTACAATGAGCAGTTCTTC. Translated, this is CASSLAGASYNEQFF.